Below, one TCR beta chain is given with its context. The source of the sample is a study of blood T cell repertoires in COVID-19. About the study: Collection of acute and convalescent COVID-19 samples took place in the United States, Italy and Spain. From T cells, B-cell-depleted T cells, or PBMCs came the material, which was cDNA or gDNA.

The CDR3 is 14 amino acids. The V segment lost 6 bases and the J segment 6 bases; nucleotides outside the gene matches: 5. CDR1 is MNHEY, CDR2 SVGAGI, per germline. Source study methods: The assay estimated nucleated cells by amplifying reference gene primers. Sequencing was performed with immunoSEQ multiplex PCR; in TCRdb, only in-frame clones are kept and a portion is missing. V and J calls and clone size are copied from that table; D and trimming were computed from the DNA. Counted here are a few hundred thousand clones, about 88% occurring once; the ten biggest clones make up 2.5% to 3.5%. Cohort 3 donors counted as recovered after two negative PCRs, clearance, or resolved symptoms.

The origin of this receptor is a woman aged 25 to 45 who had recovered from COVID-19. The rearrangement links TRBV6-5 to TRBJ1-4; 9 nucleotides align to TRBD1. Material: PBMCs or T cells enriched from blood (not recorded which). The CDR3 nucleotides read TGTGCCAGCAGGACACAGGGGGCTGATGAAAAACTGTTTTTT. As protein: CASRTQGADEKLFF.